This T cell receptor beta chain is drawn from a study of T-cell memory formation after mild COVID-19. Study-level points and caveats: Researchers report contracting CD4+ clones mostly in CM and EM, with CD8+ clones in EMRA. Still unconfirmed is whether the second-wave clones peaking on day 37 recognized SARS-CoV-2.

Constant-segment primers served in 5'RACE that generated TCR alpha and TCR beta cDNA libraries bearing sample barcodes and UMIs. TCRdb redid the calling of the 5' RACE reads with MiXCR, one entry per CDR3 protein. The repertoire has around 450,000 distinct CDR3 sequences, 20% to 25% of them found once; the top ten carry around 9.5%. This clonotype came up a few times. Its cognate antigen is unknown. The TCR comes from an adult woman who had mild COVID-19 (a few samples of this study predate the infection). Cell type and time point are not known. The sample was PBMCs or a T cell subset sorted from them (not recorded which).

The CDR3 is CASSFFGSVSGNEQFF. In DNA form, the CDR3 reads TGTGCCAGCAGTTTCTTCGGAAGCGTGTCTGGCAATGAGCAGTTCTTC. The chain is built from TRBV3-1 and TRBJ2-1, with D unclear. Deletions cut 6 bases from V and 6 bases from J, with 21 bases between. This CDR3 spans 16 amino acids. CDR1 and CDR2 from the germline V gene are LGHDT and YNNKEL (reference sequence).